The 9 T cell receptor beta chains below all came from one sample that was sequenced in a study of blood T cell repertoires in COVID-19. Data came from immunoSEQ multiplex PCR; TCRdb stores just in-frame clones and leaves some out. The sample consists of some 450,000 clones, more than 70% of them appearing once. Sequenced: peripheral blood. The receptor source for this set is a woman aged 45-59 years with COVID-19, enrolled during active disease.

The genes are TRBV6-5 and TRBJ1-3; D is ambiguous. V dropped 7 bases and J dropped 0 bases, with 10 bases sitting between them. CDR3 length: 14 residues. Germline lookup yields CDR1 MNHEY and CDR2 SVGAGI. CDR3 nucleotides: TGTGCCAGCACCAGACTGTCCTCTGGAAACACCATATATTTT. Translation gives CASTRLSSGNTIYF.

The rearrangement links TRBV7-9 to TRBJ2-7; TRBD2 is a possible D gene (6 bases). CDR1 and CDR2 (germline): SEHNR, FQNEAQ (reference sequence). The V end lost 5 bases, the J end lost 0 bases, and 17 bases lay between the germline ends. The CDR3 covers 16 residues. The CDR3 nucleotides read TGTGCCAGCAGCCACTCCCGGGACTCGAGCTCCTACGAGCAGTACTTC. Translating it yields CASSHSRDSSSYEQYF. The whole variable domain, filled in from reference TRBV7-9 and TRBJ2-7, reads DTGVSQNPRHKITKRGQNVTFRCDPISEHNRLYWYRQTLGQGPEFLTYFQNEAQLEKSRLLSDRFSAERPKGSFSTLEIQRTEQGDSAMYLCASSHSRDSSSYEQYFGPGTRLTVT.

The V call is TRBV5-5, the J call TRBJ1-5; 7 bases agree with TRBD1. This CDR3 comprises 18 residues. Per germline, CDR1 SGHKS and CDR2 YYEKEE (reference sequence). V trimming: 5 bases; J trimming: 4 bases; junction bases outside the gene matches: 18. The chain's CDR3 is CASRHHRDSYKGNQPQHF. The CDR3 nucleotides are TGTGCCAGCAGACATCACCGGGACAGCTATAAGGGAAATCAGCCCCAGCATTTT.

The CDR3 loop reads CASSQGERANTEAFF. The CDR3 nucleotides read TGCGCCAGCAGCCAAGGGGAGCGTGCGAACACTGAAGCTTTCTTT. The chain uses TRBV4-1 and TRBJ1-1, with D unclear. Looked up from germline, CDR1 is MGHRA and CDR2 is YSYEKL. The CDR3 runs to 15 residues. V gave up 1 base and J gave up 1 base, with 10 bases separating them.

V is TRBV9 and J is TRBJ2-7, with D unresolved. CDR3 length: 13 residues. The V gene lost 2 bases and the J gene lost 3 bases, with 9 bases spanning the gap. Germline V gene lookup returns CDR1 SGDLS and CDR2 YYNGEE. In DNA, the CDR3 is TGTGCCAGCAGCGTTGGGCCTCTCTACGAGCAGTACTTC. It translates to CASSVGPLYEQYF.

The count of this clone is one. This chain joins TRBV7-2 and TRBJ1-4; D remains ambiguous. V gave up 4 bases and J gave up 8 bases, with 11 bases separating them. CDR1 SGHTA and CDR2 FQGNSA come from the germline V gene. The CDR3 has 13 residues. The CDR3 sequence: CASSWRVGEKLFF. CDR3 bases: TGTGCCAGCAGCTGGAGGGTGGGAGAAAAACTGTTTTTT.

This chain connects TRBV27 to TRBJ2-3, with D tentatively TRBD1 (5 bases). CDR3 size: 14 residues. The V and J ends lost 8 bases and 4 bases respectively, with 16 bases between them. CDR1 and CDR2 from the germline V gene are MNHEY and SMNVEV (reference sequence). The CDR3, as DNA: TGTGCCAGCCGACTTAGGGGCAGGCCAGATACGCAGTATTTT. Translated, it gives CASRLRGRPDTQYF.

CDR3 coding DNA: TGTGCCAGCTCACAGAGCAATAAAGAGACCCAGTACTTC. Translated, it gives CASSQSNKETQYF. The chain uses TRBV18 and TRBJ2-5, with D unclear. CDR1 and CDR2 (germline): KGHSH, LQKENI. This CDR3 has 13 residues. Trimming took off 4 bases at V and 3 bases at J, with 9 bases between the two ends.

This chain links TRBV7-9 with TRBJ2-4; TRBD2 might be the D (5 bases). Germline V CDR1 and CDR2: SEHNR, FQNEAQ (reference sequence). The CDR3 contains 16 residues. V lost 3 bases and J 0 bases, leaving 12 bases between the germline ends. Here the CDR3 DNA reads TGTGCCAGCAGCTTCCCGGGAATCCTAGCCAAAAACATTCAGTACTTC. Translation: CASSFPGILAKNIQYF.